These 18 T cell receptor beta chains came from one sample sequenced in a study of blood T cell repertoires in COVID-19. Measured with immunoSEQ multiplex PCR; TCRdb has only the in-frame clones, and not every one. The data contain some 150,000 clones, approximately 80% of them singletons. The sample taken for sequencing was peripheral blood. These receptors originate from an older woman with COVID-19, enrolled during active disease.

This sequence joins TRBV7-9 and TRBJ2-5; the D gene is possibly TRBD2 (5 bases). V lost 5 bases and J 7 bases, leaving 20 bases between the germline ends. Germline V gene data show CDR1 as SEHNR and CDR2 as FQNEAQ (reference sequence). This CDR3 region has 15 residues. The CDR3 region is CASSPADGAGRTQYF. CDR3 DNA sequence: TGTGCCAGCAGCCCCGCGGACGGCGCGGGTCGGACCCAGTACTTC.

The chain has TRBV19 and TRBJ2-5; 11 bases agree with TRBD2. The CDR3 is 15 amino acids. Germline V gives CDR1 LNHDA, CDR2 SQIVND (reference sequence). Trimming at V came to 7 bases and at J to 2 bases, leaving 6 bases not matched to a gene. The CDR3 here is CASMSGLAAQETQYF. The DNA for the CDR3 is TGTGCCAGTATGTCGGGACTAGCGGCACAAGAGACCCAGTACTTC.

The chain is built from TRBV6-5 and TRBJ2-7, with TRBD1 as a possible D gene (5 bases). CDR1 MNHEY and CDR2 SVGAGI come from the germline V gene. Trimming removed 2 bases from V and 7 bases from J, with 18 bases in between. This CDR3 spans 15 amino acids. For the CDR3, the DNA is TGTGCCAGCAGTTACGGAGTGGCAGGGAAGAGGGAGCAGTACTTC. It encodes CASSYGVAGKREQYF.

The chain couples TRBV9 to TRBJ1-2; D is ambiguous. Germline V lookup: CDR1 SGDLS, CDR2 YYNGEE. The ends were cut back, 4 bases at V and 0 bases at J, with 10 bases in the middle. The CDR3 loop spans 14 amino acids. The CDR3 sequence: CASSLGRANYGYTF. In nucleotides, the CDR3 is TGTGCCAGCAGCTTAGGGAGGGCTAACTATGGCTACACCTTC.

The rearrangement uses TRBV29-1 and TRBJ1-4; D possibly corresponds to TRBD1 (6 bases). CDR1 and CDR2 from the germline V gene are SQVTM and ANQGSEA. This CDR3 comprises 14 residues. Trimming removed 0 bases at V and 7 bases at J, with 12 bases between. The CDR3 loop reads CSVEEGGGSEKLFF. CDR3 nucleotides: TGCAGCGTTGAAGAGGGTGGGGGCTCTGAAAAACTGTTTTTT. Together with reference TRBV29-1 and TRBJ1-4, the CDR3 gives the full variable domain: SAVISQKPSRDICQRGTSLTIQCQVDSQVTMMFWYRQQPGQSLTLIATANQGSEATYESGFVIDKFPISRPNLTFSTLTVSNMSPEDSSIYLCSVEEGGGSEKLFFGSGTQLSVL.

The J gene is TRBJ1-1, the V gene TRBV27, with 11 bases that match TRBD1. The V and J ends lost 6 bases and 2 bases, in that order; junction bases with no gene match: 5. Germline loops: CDR1 MNHEY, CDR2 SMNVEV (reference sequence). The CDR3 has 15 residues. The CDR3 DNA is TGTGCCAGCAGGAGCGGACAGGGGGCTAACACTGAAGCTTTCTTT. It codes for CASRSGQGANTEAFF.

The rearrangement uses TRBV7-6 and TRBJ2-7; 8 bases are shared with TRBD1. From germline, CDR1 is SGHVS and CDR2 FNYEAQ. J gave up 3 bases and V 5 bases, and 12 bases lay outside the gene matches. The CDR3 covers 16 residues. CDR3 coding DNA: TGTGCCAGCAGCCCCACAGCAGCCGGACAGGGCTACGAGCAGTACGTC. The encoded protein is CASSPTAAGQGYEQYV.

The chain carries TRBV3-1 (or the pseudogene TRBV3-2) and TRBJ1-1; 7 nucleotides align to TRBD1. V was pared by 3 bases and J by 0 bases, with 4 bases of the junction left unmatched. Germline CDR1 reads LGHDT; CDR2 reads YNNKEL (reference sequence). CDR3 length: 15 amino acids. The CDR3 spells CASSQTGRMNTEAFF. In nucleotides, the CDR3 is TGTGCCAGCAGCCAGACAGGGAGGATGAACACTGAAGCTTTCTTT.

V is TRBV19 and J is TRBJ1-5, with unresolved D. CDR3 length: 15 residues. Per the germline V gene, CDR1 is LNHDA and CDR2 is SQIVND (reference sequence). V was cut by 4 bases and J by 4 bases, with 14 bases left in between. CDR3 region: CASSTAAVQNQPQHF. CDR3 bases: TGTGCCAGTAGTACCGCCGCCGTTCAGAATCAGCCCCAGCATTTT.

The chain couples TRBV3-1 (or the pseudogene TRBV3-2) to TRBJ1-2, with 9 bases that match TRBD1. V was clipped by 6 bases and J by 4 bases; unmatched bases: 9. Germline loops: CDR1 LGHDT, CDR2 YNNKEL (reference sequence). This CDR3 contains 15 residues. Here the CDR3 DNA reads TGTGCCAGCAGACGCGGACAGGGGAAAAGCTATGGCTACACCTTC. The encoded protein is CASRRGQGKSYGYTF.

The rearrangement joins TRBV27 to TRBJ2-7; tentatively, D is TRBD1 (6 bases). V was shortened by 1 base and J by 7 bases, with 23 bases between the two germline ends. The CDR3 extends over 17 amino acids. The germline gives CDR1 MNHEY, CDR2 SMNVEV (reference sequence). The CDR3 sequence: CASSLLGTPLSFVEQYF. The CDR3 region has the DNA TGTGCCAGCAGTTTATTAGGGACACCCCTCTCCTTTGTGGAGCAGTACTTC.

The gene calls are TRBV29-1 and TRBJ1-1; 8 nucleotides agree with TRBD1. V was pared by 3 bases and J by 4 bases, with 4 bases of the junction left unmatched. The CDR3 loop spans 13 amino acids. CDR1 is SQVTM, CDR2 ANQGSEA, per germline. The CDR3 DNA is TGCAGCGTTGAGCCCACAGGGGGCACTGAAGCTTTCTTT. Its translation: CSVEPTGGTEAFF.

This chain joins TRBV19 and TRBJ1-1; D is undetermined. This CDR3 is 13 amino acids long. The germline CDR1 and CDR2 sequences are LNHDA and SQIVND (reference sequence). Trimming pared 6 bases from V and 4 bases from J, leaving 12 bases between. CDR3 residues: CASRINAGTEAFF. The CDR3 coding sequence is TGTGCCAGTAGAATCAACGCGGGCACTGAAGCTTTCTTT.

The chain recombines TRBV19 with TRBJ2-1; 10 positions agree with TRBD2. The ends lost 5 bases at V and 7 bases at J; junction bases unmatched: 5. From germline, CDR1 is LNHDA and CDR2 SQIVND (reference sequence). This CDR3 has 14 amino acids. CDR3 in amino acids: CASSVSGGRNEQFF. Here the CDR3 DNA reads TGTGCCAGTAGTGTTAGCGGGGGGAGGAATGAGCAGTTCTTC.

This clone came up once. This chain uses TRBV5-1 with TRBJ1-2; 8 nucleotides align to TRBD1. Losses at the gene ends were 0 bases for V and 7 bases for J; bases not matched to a gene: 5. CDR3 length equals 14 residues. Germline V gene sequence: CDR1 SGHRS, CDR2 YFSETQ. The CDR3 reads CASSLDRGVSGYTF. CDR3 bases: TGCGCCAGCAGCTTGGACAGGGGGGTCAGTGGCTACACCTTC. Combining the CDR3 with reference TRBV5-1 and TRBJ1-2 gives the whole variable domain KAGVTQTPRYLIKTRGQQVTLSCSPISGHRSVSWYQQTPGQGLQFLFEYFSETQRNKGNFPGRFSGRQFSNSRSEMNVSTLELGDSALYLCASSLDRGVSGYTFGSGTRLTVV.

This chain links TRBV3-1 (or the pseudogene TRBV3-2) with TRBJ2-2; D gene unclear. V was cut by 2 bases and J by 5 bases, with 12 bases left in between. The germline CDR1 and CDR2 sequences are LGHDT and YNNKEL (reference sequence). The CDR3 runs 15 residues. CDR3 sequence (DNA): TGTGCCAGCAGCCAATATAAGTCGCGGACCGGGGAGCTGTTTTTT. Encoded protein: CASSQYKSRTGELFF.

Written as DNA, the CDR3 is TGTGCCAGCAGTGAAGCGGTCAGGGCTAGCACAGATACGCAGTATTTT. It yields the protein CASSEAVRASTDTQYF. V usage is TRBV6-1 and J usage is TRBJ2-3; the D gene is possibly TRBD1 (5 bases). CDR1 is MNHNS, CDR2 SASEGT, per germline. CDR3 length equals 16 residues. Trimming cost V 0 bases and J 0 bases, with 10 bases left between them.

V gene TRBV5-1 combines with J gene TRBJ1-1; possible D gene TRBD1, 5 bases. Germline CDR1 is SGHRS and CDR2 is YFSETQ. The ends were cut back, 3 bases at V and 4 bases at J, with 13 bases in the middle. The CDR3 has 14 residues. CDR3 sequence reads: CASSSSPGITEAFF. The CDR3 region has the DNA TGCGCCAGCAGCTCGAGCCCAGGGATCACTGAAGCTTTCTTT.